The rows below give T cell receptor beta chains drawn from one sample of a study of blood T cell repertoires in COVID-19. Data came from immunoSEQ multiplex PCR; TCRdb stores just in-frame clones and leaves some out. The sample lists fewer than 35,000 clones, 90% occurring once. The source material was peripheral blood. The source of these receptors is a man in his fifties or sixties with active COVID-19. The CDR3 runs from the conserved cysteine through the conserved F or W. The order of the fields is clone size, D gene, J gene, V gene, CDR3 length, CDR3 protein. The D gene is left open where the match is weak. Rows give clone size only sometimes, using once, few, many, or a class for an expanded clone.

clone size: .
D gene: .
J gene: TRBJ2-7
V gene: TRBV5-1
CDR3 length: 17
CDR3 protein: CASSLAGVITLLDEQYF

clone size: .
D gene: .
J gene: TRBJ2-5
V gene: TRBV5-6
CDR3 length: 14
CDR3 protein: CASSFRHPGETQYF

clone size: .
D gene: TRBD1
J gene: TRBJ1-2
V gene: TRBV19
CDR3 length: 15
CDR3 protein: CASSTGTGNLYGYTF

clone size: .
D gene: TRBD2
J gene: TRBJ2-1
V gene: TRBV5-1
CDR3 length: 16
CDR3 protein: CASSYGLAGSYNEQFF

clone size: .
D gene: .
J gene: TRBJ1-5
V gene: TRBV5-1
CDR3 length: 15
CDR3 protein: CASSLGPDRYQPQHF

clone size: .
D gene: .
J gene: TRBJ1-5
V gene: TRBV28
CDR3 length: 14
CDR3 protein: CASSPVPLNQPQHF

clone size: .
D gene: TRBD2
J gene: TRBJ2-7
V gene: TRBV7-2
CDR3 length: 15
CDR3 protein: CASSSGGPLSYEQYF

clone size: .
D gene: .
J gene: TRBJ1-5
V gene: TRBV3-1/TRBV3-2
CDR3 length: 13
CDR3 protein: CASSQAGNQPQHF

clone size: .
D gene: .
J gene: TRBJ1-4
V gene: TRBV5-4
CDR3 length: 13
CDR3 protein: CASREKANEKLFF

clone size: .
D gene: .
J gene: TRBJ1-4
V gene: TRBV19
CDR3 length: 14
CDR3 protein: CASSRAATNEKLFF

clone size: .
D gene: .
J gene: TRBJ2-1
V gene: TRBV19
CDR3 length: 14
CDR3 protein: CASTNRDSYNEQFF

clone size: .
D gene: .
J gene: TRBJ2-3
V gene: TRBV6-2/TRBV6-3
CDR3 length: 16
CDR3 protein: CASSLPTRPATDTQYF

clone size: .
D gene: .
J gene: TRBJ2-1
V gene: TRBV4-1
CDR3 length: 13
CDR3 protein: CASSQVLANEQFF

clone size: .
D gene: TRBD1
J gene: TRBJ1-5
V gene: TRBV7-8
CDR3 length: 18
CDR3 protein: CASTRQVGGRGSNQPQHF

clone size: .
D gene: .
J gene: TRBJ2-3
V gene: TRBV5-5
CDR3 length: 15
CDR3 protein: CASSLAGGPTDTQYF

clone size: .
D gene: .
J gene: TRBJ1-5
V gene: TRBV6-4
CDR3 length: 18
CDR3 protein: CASSSPGEAAEGNIPQHF

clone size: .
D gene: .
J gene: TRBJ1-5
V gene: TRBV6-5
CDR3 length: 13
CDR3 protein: CASSTQQGQPQHF

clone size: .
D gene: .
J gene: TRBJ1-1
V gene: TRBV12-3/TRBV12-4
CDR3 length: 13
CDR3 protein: CASSLAWSTEAFF

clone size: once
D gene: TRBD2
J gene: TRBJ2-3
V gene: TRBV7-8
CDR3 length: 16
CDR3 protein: CASSLMSGGGTDTQYF

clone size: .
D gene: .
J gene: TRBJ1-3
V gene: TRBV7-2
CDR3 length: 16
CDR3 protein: CASSIEQGPSGNTIYF

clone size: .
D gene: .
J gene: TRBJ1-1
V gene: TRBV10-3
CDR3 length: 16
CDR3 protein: CAISESTGQAFTEAFF

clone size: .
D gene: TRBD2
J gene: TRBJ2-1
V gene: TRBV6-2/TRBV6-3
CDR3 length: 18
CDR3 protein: CASSYPEPLAGIGDEQFF